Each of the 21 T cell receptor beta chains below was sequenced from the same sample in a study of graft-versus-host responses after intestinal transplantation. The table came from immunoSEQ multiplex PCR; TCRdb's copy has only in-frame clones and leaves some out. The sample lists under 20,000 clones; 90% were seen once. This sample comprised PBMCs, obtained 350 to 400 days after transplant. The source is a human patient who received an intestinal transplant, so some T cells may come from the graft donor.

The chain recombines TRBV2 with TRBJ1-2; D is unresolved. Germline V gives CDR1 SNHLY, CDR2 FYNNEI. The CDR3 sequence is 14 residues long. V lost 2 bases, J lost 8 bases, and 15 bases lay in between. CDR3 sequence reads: CASSERASRGGYTF. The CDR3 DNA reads TGTGCCAGCAGTGAAAGGGCCTCTCGGGGAGGCTACACCTTC. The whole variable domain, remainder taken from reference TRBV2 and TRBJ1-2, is EPEVTQTPSHQVTQMGQEVILRCVPISNHLYFYWYRQILGQKVEFLVSFYNNEISEKSEIFDDQFSVERPDGSNFTLKIRSTKLEDSAMYFCASSERASRGGYTFGSGTRLTVV.

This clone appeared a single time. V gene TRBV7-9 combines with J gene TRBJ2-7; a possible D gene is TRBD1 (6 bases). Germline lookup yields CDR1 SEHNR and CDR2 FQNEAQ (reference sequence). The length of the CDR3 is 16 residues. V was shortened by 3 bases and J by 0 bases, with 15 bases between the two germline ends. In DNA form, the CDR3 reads TGTGCCAGCAGCTTTACTACAGGGCAAAGCTCCTACGAGCAGTACTTC. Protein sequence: CASSFTTGQSSYEQYF.

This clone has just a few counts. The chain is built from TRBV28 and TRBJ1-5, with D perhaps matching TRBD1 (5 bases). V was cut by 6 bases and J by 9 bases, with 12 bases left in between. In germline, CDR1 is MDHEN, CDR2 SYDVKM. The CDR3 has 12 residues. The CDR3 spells CASRQVGGPQHF. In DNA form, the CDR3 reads TGTGCCAGCAGACAGGTGGGGGGGCCCCAGCATTTT.

CDR3 sequence (DNA): TGTGCCAGCAGGATAGGGCAATACGAGCAGTACTTC. This encodes CASRIGQYEQYF. V and J are TRBV2 and TRBJ2-7; D is ambiguous. Looked up from germline, CDR1 is SNHLY and CDR2 is FYNNEI. V gave up 6 bases and J gave up 4 bases, with 10 bases separating them. This CDR3 contains 12 residues.

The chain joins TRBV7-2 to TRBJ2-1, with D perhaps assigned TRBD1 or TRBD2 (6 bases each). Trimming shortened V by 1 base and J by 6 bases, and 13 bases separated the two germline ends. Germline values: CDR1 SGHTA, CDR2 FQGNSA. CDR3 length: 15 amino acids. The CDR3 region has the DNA TGTGCCAGCAGCTTAGAGTGGTGGGGGGCCAATGAGCAGTTCTTC. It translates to CASSLEWWGANEQFF.

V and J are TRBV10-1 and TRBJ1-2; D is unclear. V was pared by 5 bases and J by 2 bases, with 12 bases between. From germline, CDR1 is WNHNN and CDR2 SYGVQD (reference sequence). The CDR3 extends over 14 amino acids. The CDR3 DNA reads TGCGCCAGCAGTCGGGGATGGCTAAACTATGGCTACACCTTC. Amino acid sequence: CASSRGWLNYGYTF.

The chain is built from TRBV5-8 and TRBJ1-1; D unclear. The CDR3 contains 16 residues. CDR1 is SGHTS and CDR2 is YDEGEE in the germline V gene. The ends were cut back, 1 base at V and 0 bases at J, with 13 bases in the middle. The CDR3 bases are TGTGCCAGCAGCTTGAGGCCGCCGGCCATGAACACTGAAGCTTTCTTT. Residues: CASSLRPPAMNTEAFF.

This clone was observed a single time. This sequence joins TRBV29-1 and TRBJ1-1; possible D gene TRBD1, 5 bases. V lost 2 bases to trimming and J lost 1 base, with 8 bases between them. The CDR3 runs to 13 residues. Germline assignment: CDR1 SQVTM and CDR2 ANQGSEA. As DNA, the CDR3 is TGCAGCGTTGAATGGCAGGGGAACACTGAAGCTTTCTTT. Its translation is CSVEWQGNTEAFF.

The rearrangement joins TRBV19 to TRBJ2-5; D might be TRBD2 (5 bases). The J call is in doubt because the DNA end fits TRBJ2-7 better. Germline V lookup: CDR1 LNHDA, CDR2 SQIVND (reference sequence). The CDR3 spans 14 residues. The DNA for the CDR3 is TGTGCCAGTAGTCTCCGGACTCACATATACGAGCAGTACTTC. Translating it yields CASSLRTHIYEQYF.

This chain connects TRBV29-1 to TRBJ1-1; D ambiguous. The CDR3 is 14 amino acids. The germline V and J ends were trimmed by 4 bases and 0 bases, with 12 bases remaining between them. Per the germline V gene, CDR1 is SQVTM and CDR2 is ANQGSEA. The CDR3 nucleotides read TGCAGCGTTGGAGACATTACACTGAACACTGAAGCTTTCTTT. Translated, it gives CSVGDITLNTEAFF.

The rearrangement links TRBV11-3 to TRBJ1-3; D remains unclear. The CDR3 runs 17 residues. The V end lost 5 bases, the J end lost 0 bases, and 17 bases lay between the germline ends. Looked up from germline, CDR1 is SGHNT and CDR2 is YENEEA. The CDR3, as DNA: TGTGCCAGCAGCCTGCCCCCACGACGGATCTCTGGAAACACCATATATTTT. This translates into CASSLPPRRISGNTIYF.

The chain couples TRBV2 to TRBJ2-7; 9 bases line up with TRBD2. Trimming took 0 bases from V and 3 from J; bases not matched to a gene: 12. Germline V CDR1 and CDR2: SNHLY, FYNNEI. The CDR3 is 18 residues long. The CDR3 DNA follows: TGTGCCAGCAGTGAAGCGCTTTTAGCGGGGGCGCGACTCTACGAGCAGTACTTC. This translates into CASSEALLAGARLYEQYF.

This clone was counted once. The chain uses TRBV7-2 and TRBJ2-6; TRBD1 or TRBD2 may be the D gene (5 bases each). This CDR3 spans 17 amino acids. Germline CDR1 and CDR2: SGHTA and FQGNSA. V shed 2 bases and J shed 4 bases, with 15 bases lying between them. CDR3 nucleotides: TGTGCCAGCAGCTTACGGGACCCCCTGTCGGGGGCCAACGTCCTGACTTTC. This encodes CASSLRDPLSGANVLTF.

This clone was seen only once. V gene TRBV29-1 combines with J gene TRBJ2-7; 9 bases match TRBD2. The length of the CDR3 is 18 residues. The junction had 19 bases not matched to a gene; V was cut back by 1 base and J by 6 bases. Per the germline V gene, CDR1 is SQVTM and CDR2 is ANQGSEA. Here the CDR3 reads CSVEGVGQVAGAGIEQYF. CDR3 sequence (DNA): TGCAGCGTTGAAGGGGTAGGACAGGTAGCGGGAGCGGGGATCGAGCAGTACTTC.

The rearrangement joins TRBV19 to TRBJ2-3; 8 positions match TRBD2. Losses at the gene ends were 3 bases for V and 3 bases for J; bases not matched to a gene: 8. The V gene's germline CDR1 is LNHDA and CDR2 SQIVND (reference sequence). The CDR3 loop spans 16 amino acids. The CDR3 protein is CASSIGRGGLTDTQYF. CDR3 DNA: TGTGCCAGTAGTATCGGGAGGGGGGGCTTGACAGATACGCAGTATTTT.

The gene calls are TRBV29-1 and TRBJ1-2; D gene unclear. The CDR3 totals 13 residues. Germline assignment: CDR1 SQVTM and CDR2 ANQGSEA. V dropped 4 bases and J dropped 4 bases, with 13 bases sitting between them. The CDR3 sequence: CSVGEEAIYGYTF. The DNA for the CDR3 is TGCAGCGTTGGGGAGGAGGCCATCTATGGCTACACCTTC.

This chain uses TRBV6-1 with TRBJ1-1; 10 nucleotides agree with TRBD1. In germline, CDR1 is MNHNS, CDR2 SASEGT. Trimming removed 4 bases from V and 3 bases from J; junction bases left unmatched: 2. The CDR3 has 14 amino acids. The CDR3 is CASSGQGADTEAFF. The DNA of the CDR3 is TGTGCCAGCAGTGGACAGGGGGCGGACACTGAAGCTTTCTTT.

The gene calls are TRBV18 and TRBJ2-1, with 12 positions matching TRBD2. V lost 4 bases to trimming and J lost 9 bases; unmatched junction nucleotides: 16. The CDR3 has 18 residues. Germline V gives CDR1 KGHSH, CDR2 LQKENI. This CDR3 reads CASSLHHPLAGGLGEQFF. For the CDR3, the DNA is TGTGCCAGCTCACTTCACCACCCTCTAGCGGGGGGGCTGGGTGAGCAGTTCTTC.

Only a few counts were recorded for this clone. CDR3 DNA: TGTGCCAGCAGCACAATTCGCACTGAAGCTTTCTTT. Protein: CASSTIRTEAFF. The J gene is TRBJ1-1, the V gene TRBV21-1. TRBV21-1 is shown as a pseudogene. The CDR3 loop spans 12 amino acids.

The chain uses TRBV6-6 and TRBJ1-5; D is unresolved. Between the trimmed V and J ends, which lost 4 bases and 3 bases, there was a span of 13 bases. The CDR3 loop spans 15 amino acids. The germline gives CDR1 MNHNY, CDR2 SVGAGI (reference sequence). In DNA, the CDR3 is TGTGCCAGCAGTTTCGGGTCCGGCCTCAATCAGCCCCAGCATTTT. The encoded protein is CASSFGSGLNQPQHF.

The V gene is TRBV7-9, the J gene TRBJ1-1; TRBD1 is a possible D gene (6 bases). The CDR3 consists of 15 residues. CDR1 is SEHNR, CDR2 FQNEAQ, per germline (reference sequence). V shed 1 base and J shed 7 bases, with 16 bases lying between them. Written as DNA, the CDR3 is TGTGCCAGCAGCTTAGTCTCAAGGACAGTAATTGAAGCTTTCTTT. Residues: CASSLVSRTVIEAFF. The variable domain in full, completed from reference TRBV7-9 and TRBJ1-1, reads DTGVSQNPRHKITKRGQNVTFRCDPISEHNRLYWYRQTLGQGPEFLTYFQNEAQLEKSRLLSDRFSAERPKGSFSTLEIQRTEQGDSAMYLCASSLVSRTVIEAFFGQGTRLTVV.